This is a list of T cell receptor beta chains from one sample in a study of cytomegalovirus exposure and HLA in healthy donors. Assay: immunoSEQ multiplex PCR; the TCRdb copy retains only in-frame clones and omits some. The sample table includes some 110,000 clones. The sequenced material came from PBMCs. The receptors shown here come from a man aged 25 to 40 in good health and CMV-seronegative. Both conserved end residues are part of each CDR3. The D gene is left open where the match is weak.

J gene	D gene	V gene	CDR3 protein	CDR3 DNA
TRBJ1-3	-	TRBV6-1	CASSEGTSGNTIYF	TGTGCCAGCAGTGAAGGGACTTCTGGAAACACCATATATTTT
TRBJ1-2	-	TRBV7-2	CASSPHTGVQGYTF	TGTGCCAGCAGCCCTCATACAGGTGTACAAGGCTACACCTTC
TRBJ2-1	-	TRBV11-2	CASTVGGLNNEQFF	TGTGCCAGCACCGTGGGGGGGCTCAACAATGAGCAGTTCTTC
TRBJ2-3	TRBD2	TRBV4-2	CASSPGLDTDTQYF	TGTGCCAGCAGCCCAGGACTAGATACAGATACGCAGTATTTT
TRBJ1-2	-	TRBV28	CASSSLTGTYYGYTF	TGTGCCAGCAGTTCATTAACCGGGACATACTATGGCTACACCTTC
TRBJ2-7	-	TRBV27	CASRSESSYEQYF	TGTGCCAGCAGGTCAGAAAGCTCCTACGAGCAGTACTTC
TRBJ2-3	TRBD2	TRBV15	CATGSGSGSDTQYF	TGTGCCACTGGAAGCGGGAGTGGCTCGGATACGCAGTATTTT
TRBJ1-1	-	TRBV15	CATSEILNTEAFF	TGTGCCACCAGCGAGATATTGAACACTGAAGCTTTCTTT
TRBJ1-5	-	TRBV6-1	CASSERRRSNQPQHF	TGTGCCAGCAGTGAACGGCGGCGTAGCAATCAGCCCCAGCATTTT
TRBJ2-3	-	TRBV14	CASSPDTGPNTQYF	TGTGCCAGCAGCCCCGATACAGGGCCCAATACGCAGTATTTT
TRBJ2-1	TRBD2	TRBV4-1	CASSHPLAGAFYYNEQFF	TGCGCCAGCAGCCACCCCCTAGCGGGAGCATTCTACTACAATGAGCAGTTCTTC
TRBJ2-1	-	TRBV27	CASSKDRRVVGEQFF	TGTGCCAGCAGTAAGGACAGGAGGGTGGTGGGTGAGCAGTTCTTC
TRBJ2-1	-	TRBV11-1	CASSLTGFIYNEQFF	TGTGCCAGCAGCTTAACGGGTTTCATCTACAATGAGCAGTTCTTC
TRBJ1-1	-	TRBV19	CASSIRTVTEAFF	TGTGCCAGTAGTATACGGACAGTTACTGAAGCTTTCTTT
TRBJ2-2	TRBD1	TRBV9	CASSGQGVGAGELFF	TGTGCCAGCAGCGGACAGGGAGTTGGGGCCGGGGAGCTGTTTTTT
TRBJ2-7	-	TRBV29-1	CSVGWSTSYEQYF	TGCAGCGTTGGCTGGAGCACCTCCTACGAGCAGTACTTC
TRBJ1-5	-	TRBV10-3	CAIGSSQPQHF	TGTGCCATCGGTTCCAGTCAGCCCCAGCATTTT
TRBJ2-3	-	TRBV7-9	CASSLSSRPDTQYF	TGTGCCAGCAGCTTATCGTCGAGGCCAGATACGCAGTATTTT
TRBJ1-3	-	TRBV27	CASRAYPDSGNTIYF	TGTGCCAGCAGAGCTTACCCGGACAGTGGAAACACCATATATTTT
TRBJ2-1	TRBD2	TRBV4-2	CASSLLAGSGNEQFF	TGTGCCAGCAGCCTGTTAGCGGGGTCGGGGAATGAGCAGTTCTTC
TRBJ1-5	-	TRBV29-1	CSVDWGGGQPQHF	TGCAGCGTTGATTGGGGGGGTGGTCAGCCCCAGCATTTT
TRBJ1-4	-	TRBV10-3	CAISMELFNEKLFF	TGTGCCATCAGTATGGAGCTCTTTAACGAAAAACTGTTTTTT
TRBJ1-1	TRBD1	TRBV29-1	CSVGDRPNTEAFF	TGCAGCGTGGGGGACAGGCCGAACACTGAAGCTTTCTTT
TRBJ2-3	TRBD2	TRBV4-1	CASSQVGSGSEIRGTDTQYF	TGCGCCAGCAGCCAAGTCGGTAGCGGGAGCGAAATTAGGGGCACAGATACGCAGTATTTT
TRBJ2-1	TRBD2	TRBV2	CASSGRTSWNEQFF	TGTGCCAGCAGTGGTAGGACTAGCTGGAATGAGCAGTTCTTC
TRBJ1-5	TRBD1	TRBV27	CASSLGQGNQPQHF	TGTGCCAGCAGTTTAGGACAGGGCAATCAGCCCCAGCATTTT
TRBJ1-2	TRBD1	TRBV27	CASSLSGQGAGYGYTF	TGTGCCAGCAGTTTATCGGGACAGGGAGCAGGCTATGGCTACACCTTC
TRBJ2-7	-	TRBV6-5	CASSYYRQYHEQYF	TGTGCCAGCAGTTACTATCGACAGTATCACGAGCAGTACTTC
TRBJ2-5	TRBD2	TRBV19	CASSGLPSGRETQYF	TGTGCCAGTAGTGGCCTCCCAAGCGGGAGGGAGACCCAGTACTTC
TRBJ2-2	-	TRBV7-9	CASSQNNGGELFF	TGTGCCAGCAGCCAAAACAATGGCGGGGAGCTGTTTTTT
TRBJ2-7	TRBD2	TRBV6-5	CASSLDSGRTEQYF	TGTGCCAGCAGTCTAGATAGCGGGAGGACCGAGCAGTACTTC
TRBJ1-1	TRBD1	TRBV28	CASRDDRVVEAFF	TGTGCCAGCAGGGATGACAGGGTGGTTGAAGCTTTCTTT
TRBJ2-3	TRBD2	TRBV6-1	CASSRTSFADTQYF	TGTGCCAGCAGTCGGACTAGCTTCGCAGATACGCAGTATTTT
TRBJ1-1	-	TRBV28	CASSSFTEAFF	TGTGCCAGCAGTTCGTTCACTGAAGCTTTCTTT
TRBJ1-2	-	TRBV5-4	CASSLDRSPFNYGYTF	TGTGCCAGCAGCTTGGACAGGTCTCCCTTTAACTATGGCTACACCTTC
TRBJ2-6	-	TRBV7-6	CASSLEQGVGPSGANVLTF	TGTGCCAGCAGCTTAGAACAGGGAGTCGGGCCCTCTGGGGCCAACGTCCTGACTTTC
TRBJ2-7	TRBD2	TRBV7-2	CASSRTSGSGYEQYF	TGTGCCAGCAGCCGGACTAGCGGGAGCGGGTACGAGCAGTACTTC
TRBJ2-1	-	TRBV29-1	CSVDPSRTASSYNEQFF	TGCAGCGTTGATCCCAGCCGGACTGCAAGCTCCTACAATGAGCAGTTCTTC
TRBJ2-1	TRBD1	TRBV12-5	CASGWGQGNNEQFF	TGTGCTAGTGGTTGGGGACAGGGAAACAATGAGCAGTTCTTC
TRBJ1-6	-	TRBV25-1	CASSGTGGEGSPLHF	TGTGCCAGCAGTGGAACCGGGGGGGAAGGTTCACCCCTCCACTTT
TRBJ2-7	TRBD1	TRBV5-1	CASSRGQGISYEQYF	TGCGCCAGCAGCAGGGGACAGGGAATCTCCTACGAGCAGTACTTC